This T cell receptor beta chain was profiled in a study of T cells in Graves' hyperthyroidism and ophthalmopathy. RNA transcripts were the template for amplifying TCR beta CDR3 regions. The HTBI primer set drove a first-round RT-PCR of the TCR CDR3. Each CDR3 protein gets one entry after TCRdb re-called the multiplex PCR reads with MiXCR. Found here are a few hundred thousand distinct CDR3 sequences, about an eighth of them singletons; the top ten hold 5.3%. Diagnoses were made from clinical symptoms, serum measures (thyroxine and TRAb), thyroid ultrasound and orbital computed tomography. The CDR3 runs 17 residues. V shed 0 bases and J 4 bases; nucleotides not matched to a gene: 7. Germline-derived CDR1 and CDR2 are MNHNY and SVGAGI (reference sequence).

The rearrangement joins TRBV6-6 to TRBJ1-1, with 11 bases that match TRBD1. Sequenced sample: blood. The receptor comes from a woman under 30 with Graves' hyperthyroidism. This CDR3 is CASSYSQDRGRSTEAFF. CDR3 nucleotides: TGTGCCAGCAGTTACTCCCAGGACAGGGGGCGCAGCACTGAAGCTTTCTTT.